Listed here are 26 T cell receptor beta chains from one sample, sequenced in a study of T cell responses to AZD1222 COVID-19 vaccine. Produced via immunoSEQ multiplex PCR; TCRdb's table is partial and in-frame only. The sample yields tens of thousands of clones, approximately 90% seen once. The sample here was peripheral blood, taken on day 0 of AZD1222 vaccination. The receptor source for this set is an adult in good health.

CDR3 coding DNA: TGTGCTAGTGGAGATACGGGGACAGGGCCGGAAGCTTTCTTT. Residues: CASGDTGTGPEAFF. The V and J genes are TRBV12-5 and TRBJ1-1, with TRBD1 matching over 9 bases. Unmatched junction bases numbered 10, after V lost 6 bases and J lost 8 bases. Germline V lookup: CDR1 LGHNT, CDR2 FRNRAP. The CDR3 extends over 14 amino acids.

The chain employs TRBV5-4 and TRBJ2-2; TRBD1 matches 9 bases. Germline loops: CDR1 SGHNT, CDR2 YYREEE (reference sequence). V was pared by 5 bases and J by 7 bases, with 9 bases of the junction left unmatched. The CDR3 loop spans 15 amino acids. The CDR3 coding sequence is TGTGCCAGCAGATCACAGGGGGCTGATCACGGGGAGCTGTTTTTT. This sequence encodes CASRSQGADHGELFF.

The V and J genes are TRBV2 and TRBJ1-6, with D possibly TRBD1 on 6 matching bases. Trimming left V 6 bases short and J 4 bases short, with 7 bases between. Germline V gene sequence: CDR1 SNHLY, CDR2 FYNNEI. The CDR3 is 13 residues long. The CDR3 nucleotides are TGTGCCAGCAGGGGACAATATAATTCACCCCTCCACTTT. It yields the protein CASRGQYNSPLHF. The full variable domain, in which reference TRBV2 and TRBJ1-6 provide the parts outside the CDR3, is EPEVTQTPSHQVTQMGQEVILRCVPISNHLYFYWYRQILGQKVEFLVSFYNNEISEKSEIFDDQFSVERPDGSNFTLKIRSTKLEDSAMYFCASRGQYNSPLHFGNGTRLTVT.

The chain joins TRBV19 to TRBJ1-5, with D possibly TRBD1 on 5 matching bases. The V end lost 3 bases, the J end lost 0 bases, and 18 bases lay between the germline ends. There are 18 residues in the CDR3. The germline gives CDR1 LNHDA, CDR2 SQIVND (reference sequence). The CDR3 bases are TGTGCCAGTAGTATCCGGGGTGGTGCAGGGACTAGCAATCAGCCCCAGCATTTT. It codes for CASSIRGGAGTSNQPQHF.

The chain couples TRBV5-8 to TRBJ2-7; TRBD2 is a possible D gene (6 bases). Trimming left V 4 bases short and J 5 bases short, with 19 bases between. Germline CDR1 SGHTS, CDR2 YDEGEE. The length of the CDR3 is 15 residues. CDR3 sequence (DNA): TGTGCCAGCAGCGGGGGGAACCGGGACTCAGACGAGCAGTACTTC. Protein sequence: CASSGGNRDSDEQYF.

The V call is TRBV9, the J call TRBJ2-7; D might be TRBD1 (6 bases). The CDR3 covers 15 residues. Germline V gene lookup returns CDR1 SGDLS and CDR2 YYNGEE. V was shortened by 0 bases and J by 0 bases, with 10 bases between the two germline ends. CDR3 amino acids: CASSVAGTFSYEQYF. In nucleotides, the CDR3 is TGTGCCAGCAGCGTAGCAGGGACATTCTCCTACGAGCAGTACTTC.

This rearrangement joins TRBV7-3 to TRBJ1-2; no clear D. V gave up 5 bases and J gave up 1 base, with 8 bases separating them. Germline V CDR1 and CDR2: SGHTA, FQGTGA. The CDR3 is 13 amino acids. The CDR3 region is CASSEGNNYGYTF. The CDR3 DNA follows: TGTGCCAGCAGCGAGGGAAATAACTATGGCTACACCTTC.

This clone has more than one count but fewer than ten. This sequence joins TRBV6-2 or TRBV6-3 and TRBJ2-2, with a possible D match to TRBD2 (6 bases). V was clipped by 5 bases and J by 9 bases, with 16 bases between them. CDR1 and CDR2 from the germline V gene are MNHEY and SVGEGT. The CDR3 length is 14 residues. This CDR3 is CASSLGGNPRELFF. The CDR3 DNA is TGTGCCAGCAGTCTTGGCGGGAACCCCCGGGAGCTGTTTTTT.

The chain links TRBV18 to TRBJ2-3; 7 bases fit TRBD2. The V segment lost 0 bases and the J segment 2 bases; nucleotides outside the gene matches: 5. The germline V gene has CDR1 KGHSH and CDR2 LQKENI. The CDR3 has 16 amino acids. DNA of the CDR3: TGTGCCAGCTCACCACCGCAGGGAGGGTCCACAGATACGCAGTATTTT. Translation: CASSPPQGGSTDTQYF.

The gene calls are TRBV19 and TRBJ2-3; 12 bases map to TRBD2. Germline loops: CDR1 LNHDA, CDR2 SQIVND (reference sequence). The length of the CDR3 is 18 residues. The ends lost 3 bases at V and 5 bases at J; junction bases unmatched: 12. In DNA form, the CDR3 reads TGTGCCAGTAGTATCGGGTGGGCTAGCGGGGGGGCCGGAGATACGCAGTATTTT. This sequence encodes CASSIGWASGGAGDTQYF.

This chain connects TRBV4-3 to TRBJ2-3, with 12 bases that match TRBD2. With V trimmed by 0 bases and J by 3 bases, 7 bases remained unmatched. The CDR3 has 18 amino acids. Germline V gene data show CDR1 as LGHNA and CDR2 as YSLEER. The CDR3 sequence is CASSQEESSGGVTDTQYF. Written as DNA, the CDR3 is TGCGCCAGCAGCCAAGAGGAGTCTAGCGGGGGGGTTACAGATACGCAGTATTTT.

The V gene is TRBV10-2, the J gene TRBJ2-1; D gene uncertain. This CDR3 region has 16 residues. Trimming removed 7 bases at V and 4 bases at J, with 20 bases between. In germline, CDR1 is WSHSY, CDR2 SAAADI. The CDR3 sequence: CASNNKDPKFYNEQFF. CDR3 in DNA: TGCGCCAGCAATAATAAAGACCCTAAATTTTACAATGAGCAGTTCTTC.

The J gene is TRBJ1-6, the V gene TRBV14; D not resolved. V lost 0 bases to trimming and J lost 4 bases, with 10 bases between them. Germline V gives CDR1 SGHDN, CDR2 FVKESK. The CDR3 length is 16 residues. CDR3 in DNA: TGTGCCAGCAGCCAAGAAGGGCAGCCTTATAATTCACCCCTCCACTTT. It codes for CASSQEGQPYNSPLHF.

This clone was detected once. This sequence joins TRBV4-1 and TRBJ1-1; D might be TRBD1 (5 bases). The CDR3 loop spans 15 amino acids. V was clipped by 3 bases and J by 4 bases, with 15 bases between them. Germline V gives CDR1 MGHRA, CDR2 YSYEKL. For the CDR3, the DNA is TGCGCCAGCAGCCATGGTCAGGGAAGGGGCACTGAAGCTTTCTTT. It is translated as CASSHGQGRGTEAFF.

This chain uses TRBV18 with TRBJ2-3; 10 nucleotides line up with TRBD1. Germline loops: CDR1 KGHSH, CDR2 LQKENI. With 3 bases clipped from V and 1 base from J, the junction kept 4 bases outside the gene matches. This CDR3 is 16 amino acids long. The CDR3 here is CASSPGTGVGTDTQYF. The CDR3 DNA is TGTGCCAGCTCACCCGGGACAGGGGTCGGCACAGATACGCAGTATTTT.

The chain links TRBV7-9 to TRBJ1-1, with TRBD1 matching over 8 bases. The germline V gene has CDR1 SEHNR and CDR2 FQNEAQ (reference sequence). This CDR3 spans 13 amino acids. Unmatched junction bases numbered 6, after V lost 6 bases and J lost 6 bases. CDR3 bases: TGTGCCAGCAGAGAAGGACAGGGCCCTGAAGCTTTCTTT. Amino acids: CASREGQGPEAFF.

The chain is built from TRBV11-2 and TRBJ1-1, with TRBD1 as a possible D gene (6 bases). Trimming took 6 bases from V and 2 from J, leaving 10 bases between them. The CDR3 is 13 amino acids. Germline lookup yields CDR1 SGHAT and CDR2 FQNNGV. CDR3 in amino acids: CASRGQINTEAFF. CDR3 sequence (DNA): TGTGCCAGCAGAGGACAGATTAACACTGAAGCTTTCTTT.

This sequence joins TRBV15 and TRBJ2-5; D unresolved. V was shortened by 5 bases and J by 0 bases, with 1 base between the two germline ends. This CDR3 contains 11 residues. Germline loops: CDR1 LNHNV, CDR2 YYDKDF (reference sequence). The CDR3 bases are TGTGCCACCAGCCACCAAGAGACCCAGTACTTC. This codes for CATSHQETQYF.

The V and J genes are TRBV12-3 or TRBV12-4 and TRBJ1-6, with D hard to call. V lost 2 bases, J lost 9 bases, and 5 bases lay in between. There are 12 residues in the CDR3. The CDR3 bases are TGTGCCAGCAGTTTAATGGGTTCACCCCTCCACTTT. It specifies CASSLMGSPLHF.

The V and J genes are TRBV6-1 and TRBJ2-5; D not resolved. V lost 0 bases and J 2 bases, leaving 7 bases between the germline ends. Looked up from germline, CDR1 is MNHNS and CDR2 is SASEGT. CDR3 length: 14 residues. CDR3 residues: CASSEAGPQETQYF. The CDR3 nucleotides are TGTGCCAGCAGTGAAGCCGGACCTCAAGAGACCCAGTACTTC.

The chain combines TRBV6-5 with TRBJ1-2, with D unclear. This CDR3 region has 15 residues. Germline V lookup: CDR1 MNHEY, CDR2 SVGAGI. V gave up 7 bases and J gave up 1 base, with 16 bases separating them. The CDR3 loop is CASIPLGIFNYGYTF. For the CDR3, the DNA is TGTGCCAGCATTCCGTTGGGGATATTTAACTATGGCTACACCTTC.

This chain joins TRBV4-1 and TRBJ1-6, with 7 bases aligning to TRBD1. Germline V gives CDR1 MGHRA, CDR2 YSYEKL. Unmatched junction bases numbered 9, after V lost 0 bases and J lost 10 bases. The CDR3 runs 16 residues. DNA of the CDR3: TGCGCCAGCAGCCAAGAGACAGGGACAGAGTGGTCACCCCTCCACTTT. Its translation is CASSQETGTEWSPLHF.

This chain joins TRBV20-1 and TRBJ2-1, with 10 nucleotides matching TRBD2. This CDR3 region has 14 residues. Germline values: CDR1 DFQATT, CDR2 SNEGSKA (reference sequence). V lost 3 bases and J lost 5; bases outside the gene matches: 4. This CDR3 is CSASRGLANNEQFF. The CDR3 DNA is TGCAGTGCTAGTAGGGGACTAGCGAACAATGAGCAGTTCTTC.

The chain combines TRBV6-2 or TRBV6-3 with TRBJ2-5, with TRBD1 identical over 11 bases. The CDR3 contains 14 residues. CDR1 is MNHEY, CDR2 SVGEGT, per germline. V gave up 2 bases and J gave up 5 bases; unmatched junction bases: 1. The CDR3 coding sequence is TGTGCCAGCAGTTACGGGACAGGGGGGGAGACCCAGTACTTC. Translated: CASSYGTGGETQYF.

This chain links TRBV7-9 with TRBJ1-5; 10 bases fit TRBD1. There are 18 residues in the CDR3. The junction had 11 bases not matched to a gene; V was cut back by 5 bases and J by 1 base. Germline V CDR1 and CDR2: SEHNR, FQNEAQ (reference sequence). The CDR3 loop reads CASSGRTGGSGSNQPQHF. The CDR3, as DNA: TGTGCCAGCAGCGGTAGGACAGGGGGGTCTGGGAGCAATCAGCCCCAGCATTTT. Full variable domain (rest looked up from reference TRBV7-9 and TRBJ1-5): DTGVSQNPRHKITKRGQNVTFRCDPISEHNRLYWYRQTLGQGPEFLTYFQNEAQLEKSRLLSDRFSAERPKGSFSTLEIQRTEQGDSAMYLCASSGRTGGSGSNQPQHFGDGTRLSIL.

V usage is TRBV6-2 or TRBV6-3 and J usage is TRBJ2-3, with 8 nucleotides matching TRBD2. The V segment lost 0 bases and the J segment 3 bases; nucleotides outside the gene matches: 11. The CDR3 runs to 18 residues. CDR1 is MNHEY and CDR2 is SVGEGT in the germline V gene. CDR3 coding DNA: TGTGCCAGCAGTTACTCGACCGGTCGGGGGGGGCTAACAGATACGCAGTATTTT. Its translation is CASSYSTGRGGLTDTQYF.